The present TCR beta chain was sequenced within a study of control samples from healthy donors and cancer patients. This table comes from immunoSEQ multiplex PCR, and its TCRdb copy is limited to in-frame clones, with some not included. The sample lists about 120,000 clones, just over 90% occurring once. This clone appeared a single time. V was pared by 8 bases and J by 0 bases, with 11 bases between. The CDR3 is 13 residues long. CDR1 and CDR2 from the germline V gene are SNHLY and FYNNEI. The TCR was taken from a woman in her late teens or twenties in good health. The V call is TRBV2, the J call TRBJ2-7, with D tentatively TRBD1 (5 bases). The sequenced sample was blood. Here the CDR3 DNA reads TGTGCCAGCCGACCCCAGGGCTCCTACGAGCAGTACTTC. The encoded protein is CASRPQGSYEQYF.